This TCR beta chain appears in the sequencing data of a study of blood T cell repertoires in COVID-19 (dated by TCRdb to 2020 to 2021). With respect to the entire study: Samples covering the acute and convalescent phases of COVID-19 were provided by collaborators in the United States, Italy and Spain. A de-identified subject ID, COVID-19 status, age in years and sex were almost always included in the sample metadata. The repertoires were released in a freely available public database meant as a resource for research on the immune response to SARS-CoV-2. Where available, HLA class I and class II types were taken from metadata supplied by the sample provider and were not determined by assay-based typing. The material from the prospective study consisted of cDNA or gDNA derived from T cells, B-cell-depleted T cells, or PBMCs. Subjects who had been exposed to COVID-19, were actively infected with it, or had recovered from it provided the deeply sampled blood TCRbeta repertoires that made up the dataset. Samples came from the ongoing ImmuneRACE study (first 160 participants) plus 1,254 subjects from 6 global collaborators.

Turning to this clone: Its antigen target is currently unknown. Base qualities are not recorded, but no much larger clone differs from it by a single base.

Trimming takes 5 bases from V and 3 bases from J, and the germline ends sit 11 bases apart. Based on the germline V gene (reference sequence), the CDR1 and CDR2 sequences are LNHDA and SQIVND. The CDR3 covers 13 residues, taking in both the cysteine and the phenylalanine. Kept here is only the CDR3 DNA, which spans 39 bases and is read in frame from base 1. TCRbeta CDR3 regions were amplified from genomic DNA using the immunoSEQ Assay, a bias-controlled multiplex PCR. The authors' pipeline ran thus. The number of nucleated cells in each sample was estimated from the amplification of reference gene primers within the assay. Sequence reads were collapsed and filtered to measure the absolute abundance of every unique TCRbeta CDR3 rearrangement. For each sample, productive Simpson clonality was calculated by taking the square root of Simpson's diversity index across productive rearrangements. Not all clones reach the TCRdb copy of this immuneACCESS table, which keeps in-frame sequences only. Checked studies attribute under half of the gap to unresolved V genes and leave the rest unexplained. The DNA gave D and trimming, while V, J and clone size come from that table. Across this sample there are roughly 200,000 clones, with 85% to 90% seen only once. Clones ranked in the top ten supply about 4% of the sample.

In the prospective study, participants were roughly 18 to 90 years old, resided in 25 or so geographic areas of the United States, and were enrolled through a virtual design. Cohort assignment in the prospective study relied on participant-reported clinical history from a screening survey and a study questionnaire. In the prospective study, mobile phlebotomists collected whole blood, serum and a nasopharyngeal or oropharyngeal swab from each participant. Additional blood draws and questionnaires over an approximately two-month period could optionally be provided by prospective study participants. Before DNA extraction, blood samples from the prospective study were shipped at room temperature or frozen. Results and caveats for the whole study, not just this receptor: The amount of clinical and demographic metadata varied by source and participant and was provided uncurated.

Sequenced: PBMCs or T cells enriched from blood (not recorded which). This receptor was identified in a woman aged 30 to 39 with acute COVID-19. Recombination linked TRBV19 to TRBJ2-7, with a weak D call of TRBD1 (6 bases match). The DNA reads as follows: TGTGCCAGTAGTGCCGGGACACTCTACGAGCAGTACTTC. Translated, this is CASSAGTLYEQYF. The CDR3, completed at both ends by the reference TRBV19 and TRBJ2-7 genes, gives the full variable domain DGGITQSPKYLFRKEGQNVTLSCEQNLNHDAMYWYRQDPGQGLRLIYYSQIVNDFQKGDIAEGYSVSREKKESFPLTVTSAQKNPTAFYLCASSAGTLYEQYFGPGTRLTVT.